This T cell receptor (beta chain) was observed in a study of cytomegalovirus exposure and HLA in healthy donors. Germline V gene data show CDR1 as MGHRA and CDR2 as YSYEKL. The CDR3 is 14 amino acids. V shed 8 bases and J shed 10 bases, with 18 bases lying between them. This clone came up a few times. Its antigen is undetermined. Vbeta (60) and Jbeta (13) primers were used in the PCR. Repertoires were generated with immunoSEQ multiplex PCR, while TCRdb's copy carries only in-frame clones and drops some. Among more than 150,000 clones, approximately 80% were seen once, and the ten largest hold about 0.63%. Study results and caveats: CMV serostatus was the only recorded immune exposure for donors.

Sequenced input: PBMCs. This TCR derives from a boy younger than 18 in good health and CMV-seronegative. The genes are TRBV4-1 and TRBJ1-6; D gene unclear. CDR3 region: CASARQEGGSPLHF. In nucleotides, the CDR3 is TGCGCCAGCGCCCGGCAGGAAGGTGGGTCACCCCTCCACTTT.